This T cell receptor (beta chain) was obtained from a study of blood T cell repertoires in COVID-19. Study in general: Sources were T cells, B-cell-depleted T cells, or PBMCs; the material itself was cDNA or gDNA.

The CDR3 covers 14 residues. With 0 bases removed from V and 4 bases from J, the gap between germline ends came to 12 bases. From germline, CDR1 is GTSNPN and CDR2 SVGIG (reference sequence). Methods used by the authors: Nucleated cell number was recorded as an estimate derived from reference gene primer amplification. Profiled with immunoSEQ multiplex PCR; TCRdb holds only in-frame clones, not every one. V, J and clone size derive from that table, while D and trimming were established from the DNA sequence. The sample yields some 300,000 clones, around 89% seen once. The rearrangement uses TRBV30 and TRBJ1-1; maybe TRBD1 (5 bases). Sequencing was carried out using peripheral blood. The origin of this receptor is a woman aged 45-60 years with COVID-19, enrolled during active disease. The CDR3 loop reads CAWSVRGRRTEAFF. The CDR3 DNA is TGTGCCTGGAGTGTACGGGGGAGGCGCACTGAAGCTTTCTTT.